These 21 T cell receptor beta chains were sequenced from one sample in a study of blood T cell dynamics during melanoma immunotherapy. Some clones are missing from TCRdb's copy, which holds only in-frame ones; the method was immunoSEQ multiplex PCR. This table holds some 10,000 clones, over 80% found once. Time point meaning: week 3, after first cycle of checkpoint inhibitor. The sample was blood, taken from a patient treated with checkpoint blockade. The receptors here all came from a human donor with melanoma.

The chain employs TRBV5-6 and TRBJ2-7, with D unresolved. V was cut by 1 base and J by 5 bases, with 16 bases left in between. This CDR3 contains 15 residues. In germline, CDR1 is SGHDT, CDR2 YYEEEE. The CDR3 protein is CASSLWLEELHEQYF. For the CDR3, the DNA is TGTGCCAGCAGCTTGTGGCTAGAAGAGTTGCACGAGCAGTACTTC.

This clone was seen a handful of times. The CDR3 DNA reads TGTGCCAGCTCACCAACGGGGGGAAGCTCCTACAATGAGCAGTTCTTC. Its protein product is CASSPTGGSSYNEQFF. The chain links TRBV18 to TRBJ2-1, with TRBD2 matching 7 bases. Germline CDR1 reads KGHSH; CDR2 reads LQKENI. V gave up 2 bases and J gave up 0 bases; unmatched junction bases: 4. This CDR3 spans 16 amino acids.

The CDR3: CASTSRTGSLNQPQHF. The CDR3 DNA is TGTGCCAGTACCTCCCGGACAGGGAGCTTGAATCAGCCCCAGCATTTT. The chain uses TRBV19 and TRBJ1-5; 8 bases fit TRBD1. The germline V gene encodes CDR1 LNHDA and CDR2 SQIVND (reference sequence). Unmatched junction bases numbered 12, after V lost 7 bases and J lost 4 bases. CDR3 size: 16 residues.

The count of this clone is one. The CDR3 spells CASSSFRDRDSGANVLTF. The CDR3 DNA reads TGTGCCAGCAGCTCATTCCGGGACAGGGACTCTGGGGCCAACGTCCTGACTTTC. The V call is TRBV7-6, the J call TRBJ2-6, with TRBD1 identical over 9 bases. Looked up from germline, CDR1 is SGHVS and CDR2 is FNYEAQ. V lost 4 bases and J lost 0; bases outside the gene matches: 7. This CDR3 is 18 amino acids long. The full variable domain, in which reference TRBV7-6 and TRBJ2-6 provide the parts outside the CDR3, is GAGVSQSPRYKVTKRGQDVALRCDPISGHVSLYWYRQALGQGPEFLTYFNYEAQQDKSGLPNDRFSAERPEGSISTLTIQRTEQRDSAMYRCASSSFRDRDSGANVLTFGAGSRLTVL.

This clone has a single count. V and J are TRBV4-3 and TRBJ1-2, with 11 bases aligning to TRBD1. Germline CDR1 reads LGHNA; CDR2 reads YSLEER. J gave up 5 bases and V 0 bases, and 8 bases lay outside the gene matches. This CDR3 is built from 17 residues. CDR3 region: CASSQDAPGTGGYGYTF. CDR3 coding DNA: TGCGCCAGCAGCCAAGATGCCCCGGGGACAGGGGGTTATGGCTACACCTTC.

The chain is built from TRBV5-4 and TRBJ2-5; TRBD1 is a possible D gene (6 bases). The V gene's germline CDR1 is SGHNT and CDR2 YYREEE (reference sequence). V shed 3 bases and J shed 5 bases, with 8 bases lying between them. The CDR3 is 12 amino acids. CDR3 bases: TGTGCCAGCAGCTCCCAGGGGGAGACCCAGTACTTC. Its protein product is CASSSQGETQYF. The whole variable domain, filled in from reference TRBV5-4 and TRBJ2-5, reads ETGVTQSPTHLIKTRGQQVTLRCSSQSGHNTVSWYQQALGQGPQFIFQYYREEENGRGNFPPRFSGLQFPNYSSELNVNALELDDSALYLCASSSQGETQYFGPGTRLLVL.

The chain couples TRBV5-1 to TRBJ2-1; D is perhaps TRBD2 (5 bases). There are 16 residues in the CDR3. Between the trimmed V and J ends, which lost 0 bases and 6 bases, there was a span of 16 bases. Germline V gives CDR1 SGHRS, CDR2 YFSETQ. CDR3 DNA sequence: TGCGCCAGCAGCTTGGGGACGGGGAACTTATTCAATGAGCAGTTCTTC. Protein: CASSLGTGNLFNEQFF.

The gene calls are TRBV4-1 and TRBJ2-5; 9 bases fit TRBD2. The V segment lost 5 bases and the J segment 4 bases; nucleotides outside the gene matches: 14. The CDR3 spans 17 residues. Germline V gene sequence: CDR1 MGHRA, CDR2 YSYEKL. For the CDR3, the DNA is TGCGCCAGCAGCTTGTCGCCGAGCGGGGGGACCGGAGAGACCCAGTACTTC. This encodes CASSLSPSGGTGETQYF.

The chain uses TRBV5-4 and TRBJ1-1; D might be TRBD1 (6 bases). The V gene's germline CDR1 is SGHNT and CDR2 YYREEE (reference sequence). V gave up 0 bases and J gave up 0 bases, with 6 bases separating them. The CDR3 is made up of 14 amino acids. CDR3 sequence (DNA): TGTGCCAGCAGCTTGGGACAGGTGAACACTGAAGCTTTCTTT. Translating it yields CASSLGQVNTEAFF.

This clone appeared a single time. This rearrangement joins TRBV7-9 to TRBJ2-7, with TRBD1 matching 7 bases. The CDR3 spans 14 residues. Germline V CDR1 and CDR2: SEHNR, FQNEAQ (reference sequence). V gave up 4 bases and J gave up 3 bases; unmatched junction bases: 6. The CDR3 DNA reads TGTGCCAGCAGCTCAGGGGGTTCCTTCTACGAGCAGTACTTC. Translating gives CASSSGGSFYEQYF. Full variable domain (outside the CDR3, taken from reference TRBV7-9 and TRBJ2-7): DTGVSQNPRHKITKRGQNVTFRCDPISEHNRLYWYRQTLGQGPEFLTYFQNEAQLEKSRLLSDRFSAERPKGSFSTLEIQRTEQGDSAMYLCASSSGGSFYEQYFGPGTRLTVT.

The V and J genes are TRBV4-3 and TRBJ2-1, with 8 nucleotides matching TRBD1. Germline trimming cut 0 bases from V and 0 bases from J; bases unmatched to any gene: 7. The CDR3 spans 18 residues. Germline V gives CDR1 LGHNA, CDR2 YSLEER. The CDR3 protein is CASSQEGTGPSSYNEQFF. In DNA form, the CDR3 reads TGCGCCAGCAGCCAAGAGGGGACAGGCCCGAGCTCCTACAATGAGCAGTTCTTC.

J is TRBJ1-2 and V is TRBV21-1; the D call in the table, TRBD1, was not verified against the DNA. TRBV21-1 is a recognized pseudogene. This CDR3 is 15 amino acids long. Here the CDR3 DNA reads TGTGCCAGCAGCAAAGGACAGGGGAAAGGCTATGGCTACACCTTC. Translated, it gives CASSKGQGKGYGYTF.

This clone was found once. The V call is TRBV5-1, the J call TRBJ1-1, with 8 nucleotides matching TRBD1. This CDR3 region has 14 residues. V gave up 5 bases and J gave up 4 bases; unmatched junction bases: 7. The V gene's germline CDR1 is SGHRS and CDR2 YFSETQ. This CDR3 is CASSNTGGSTEAFF. As DNA, the CDR3 is TGCGCCAGCAGTAACACAGGGGGGAGCACTGAAGCTTTCTTT. The full variable domain, rest sourced from reference TRBV5-1 and TRBJ1-1, is KAGVTQTPRYLIKTRGQQVTLSCSPISGHRSVSWYQQTPGQGLQFLFEYFSETQRNKGNFPGRFSGRQFSNSRSEMNVSTLELGDSALYLCASSNTGGSTEAFFGQGTRLTVV.

This chain links TRBV10-2 with TRBJ1-4, with D perhaps TRBD1 (5 bases). From germline, CDR1 is WSHSY and CDR2 SAAADI. The V and J ends lost 6 bases and 4 bases respectively, with 12 bases between them. The CDR3 spans 14 residues. The chain's CDR3 is CASSLRGLNEKLFF. CDR3 DNA sequence: TGCGCCAGCAGCCTTAGGGGACTTAATGAAAAACTGTTTTTT.

This sequence joins TRBV20-1 and TRBJ2-7, with D unclear. CDR1 is DFQATT, CDR2 SNEGSKA, per germline (reference sequence). V lost 3 bases and J lost 6, with 6 bases in between. The CDR3 is 10 amino acids. The CDR3 coding sequence is TGCAGTGCTAGCCGGGTCGAGCAGTACTTC. This translates into CSASRVEQYF.

The J gene is TRBJ2-1, the V gene TRBV7-2; D could derive from TRBD1 or TRBD2 (6 bases each). V was pared by 4 bases and J by 8 bases, with 15 bases between. The germline V gene has CDR1 SGHTA and CDR2 FQGNSA. CDR3 length equals 14 residues. DNA of the CDR3: TGTGCCAGCAGCTATACGCGGGACACCGATGAGCAGTTCTTC. Translated, it gives CASSYTRDTDEQFF.

The chain employs TRBV19 and TRBJ1-2; the match to TRBD1 covers 9 bases. The CDR3 spans 15 residues. After removal of 6 bases from V and 8 bases from J, the junction contained 13 bases not matched to a gene. CDR1 and CDR2 from the germline V gene are LNHDA and SQIVND (reference sequence). The CDR3 bases are TGTGCCAGTAGGCCTCAATCGGACAGGGGTGCGGGCTACACCTTC. Translation gives CASRPQSDRGAGYTF.

This chain uses TRBV6-1 with TRBJ2-1, with 8 nucleotides matching TRBD1. J lost 4 bases, V lost 2 bases, and 7 bases had no gene match. The CDR3 extends over 16 amino acids. CDR1 is MNHNS and CDR2 is SASEGT in the germline V gene. CDR3 nucleotide sequence: TGTGCCAGCAGTGAACCCGACAGGGGAGGTTACAATGAGCAGTTCTTC. This translates into CASSEPDRGGYNEQFF.

V gene TRBV5-5 combines with J gene TRBJ2-3; TRBD2 matches 11 bases. This CDR3 region has 16 residues. Germline V gene data show CDR1 as SGHKS and CDR2 as YYEKEE (reference sequence). Unmatched junction bases numbered 6, after V lost 3 bases and J lost 3 bases. CDR3 sequence reads: CASSYRLAGITDTQYF. DNA for the CDR3: TGTGCCAGCAGCTACAGACTAGCGGGGATTACAGATACGCAGTATTTT.

This chain connects TRBV2 to TRBJ2-3, with D perhaps matching TRBD2 (7 bases). Between the trimmed V and J ends, which lost 5 bases and 6 bases, there was a span of 12 bases. This CDR3 region has 13 residues. Germline V lookup: CDR1 SNHLY, CDR2 FYNNEI. CDR3 nucleotide sequence: TGTGCCAGCAGTACGGGGAGGGGGGATACGCAGTATTTT. Translated, it gives CASSTGRGDTQYF.

This chain joins TRBV5-4 and TRBJ2-2; the match to TRBD1 covers 8 bases. Germline-derived CDR1 and CDR2 are SGHNT and YYREEE (reference sequence). V lost 1 base and J lost 6; bases outside the gene matches: 2. CDR3 length: 14 residues. As DNA, the CDR3 is TGTGCCAGCAGCTTGAAACAGGGGGCCGGGGAGCTGTTTTTT. Translation: CASSLKQGAGELFF.